One and the same sample provided the 26 T cell receptor beta chains below, sequenced in a study of blood T cells in healthy people across ages. Primed by a sample-barcoded 5' primer and a J-beta primer mix, a second PCR proceeded for about 7 to 12 cycles. MiXCR, applied by TCRdb to the 5' RACE reads, yields one record per CDR3 protein. The sample lists over 1,300,000 distinct CDR3 sequences; 59% were seen once. The sample comprised blood. Receptors were obtained from a man younger than 35 in good health.

The chain uses TRBV7-2 and TRBJ2-1, with 11 bases matching TRBD2. Germline CDR1 and CDR2: SGHTA and FQGNSA. This CDR3 spans 15 amino acids. The V gene end was trimmed by 8 bases and the J gene end by 4 bases; junction bases not matched to a gene: 7. The CDR3 bases are TGTGCCAGCGGGGTAGCGGGAGGGTGGTACAATGAGCAGTTCTTC. It specifies CASGVAGGWYNEQFF.

The chain uses TRBV14 and TRBJ2-1; D may be TRBD1 (5 bases). Per germline, CDR1 SGHDN and CDR2 FVKESK. This CDR3 spans 13 amino acids. V lost 5 bases and J lost 4, with 9 bases in between. The CDR3 DNA reads as TGTGCCAGCAGCTCACAGGTATACAATGAGCAGTTCTTC. The encoded protein is CASSSQVYNEQFF.

This clonotype appeared a few times. DNA of the CDR3: TGTGCCAGCAGTTTAGGCGATCCGTCCTACGAGCAGTACTTC. Amino acids: CASSLGDPSYEQYF. The V call is TRBV12-3 or TRBV12-4, the J call TRBJ2-7; D ambiguous. Trimming left V 1 base short and J 1 base short, with 8 bases between. This CDR3 has 14 residues.

The chain couples TRBV20-1 to TRBJ2-7; D call uncertain. V was trimmed by 0 bases and J by 3 bases, leaving 12 bases between them. Germline CDR1 and CDR2: DFQATT and SNEGSKA (reference sequence). CDR3 length equals 14 residues. CDR3 residues: CSARDGSRRYEQYF. CDR3 coding DNA: TGCAGTGCTAGAGATGGCAGTAGGCGCTACGAGCAGTACTTC.

This clonotype was seen a few times. The V call is TRBV20-1, the J call TRBJ2-1; tentatively, D is TRBD2 (5 bases). The ends were cut back, 2 bases at V and 9 bases at J, with 14 bases in the middle. This CDR3 comprises 13 residues. The germline V gene encodes CDR1 DFQATT and CDR2 SNEGSKA (reference sequence). Here the CDR3 reads CSARSAEAGEQFF. The CDR3 DNA reads as TGCAGTGCTAGATCAGCGGAGGCCGGTGAGCAGTTCTTC.

This rearrangement joins TRBV12-3 or TRBV12-4 to TRBJ1-2; 8 bases match TRBD1. The CDR3 totals 13 residues. V gave up 5 bases and J gave up 12 bases; unmatched junction bases: 11. The CDR3 spells CASSTDRVNGHTF. For the CDR3, the DNA is TGTGCCAGCAGTACGGACAGGGTAAATGGGCACACCTTC.

This chain uses TRBV7-9 with TRBJ1-2; TRBD1 might be the D (5 bases). Germline V gives CDR1 SEHNR, CDR2 FQNEAQ (reference sequence). This CDR3 has 14 amino acids. V dropped 3 bases and J dropped 2 bases, with 10 bases sitting between them. The DNA for the CDR3 is TGTGCCAGCAGCTTCGGGGACTTAAACTATGGCTACACCTTC. Amino acid sequence: CASSFGDLNYGYTF.

The CDR3 bases are TGTGCCAGCAGACAAAGGGGTGTGAACACTGAAGCTTTCTTT. This gives the protein CASRQRGVNTEAFF. The gene calls are TRBV21-1 and TRBJ1-1. TRBV21-1 is termed a pseudogene. This CDR3 is 14 amino acids long.

This clonotype was counted at least ten times. An end of the junction differs from the germline gene, which may be a read error. The chain couples TRBV4-1 to TRBJ2-7; D not certain. Germline loops: CDR1 MGHRA, CDR2 YSYEKL. The CDR3 covers 12 residues. The CDR3 spells CASSQVPYEQYF. DNA of the CDR3: TGTGCCAGCAGTCAGGTCCCCTACGAGCAGTACTTC.

This clonotype was counted between two and nine times. The chain links TRBV11-2 to TRBJ1-2; possibly TRBD1 for D (5 bases). The germline V and J ends were trimmed by 2 bases and 4 bases, with 11 bases remaining between them. The CDR3 is 14 residues long. Looked up from germline, CDR1 is SGHAT and CDR2 is FQNNGV. DNA of the CDR3: TGTGCCAGCAGCTTATGGGAGGGGTTCTATGGCTACACCTTC. Translating gives CASSLWEGFYGYTF.

The chain carries TRBV12-3 or TRBV12-4 and TRBJ1-5; D perhaps matches TRBD1 (5 bases). V was clipped by 2 bases and J by 6 bases, with 17 bases between them. CDR3 size: 16 residues. The CDR3 reads CASSLRFDSGSQPQHF. In DNA, the CDR3 is TGTGCCAGCAGTTTAAGGTTCGATTCAGGGAGTCAGCCCCAGCATTTT.

This clonotype was counted a single time. The V and J genes are TRBV5-1 and TRBJ2-7; 9 bases line up with TRBD1. J was trimmed by 0 bases and V by 4 bases; bases with no gene match: 5. Germline V lookup: CDR1 SGHRS, CDR2 YFSETQ. The CDR3 is made up of 15 amino acids. The CDR3 protein is CASSNDRGASYEQYF. The CDR3 nucleotides read TGCGCCAGCAGCAACGACAGGGGGGCCTCCTACGAGCAGTACTTC.

CDR3 in amino acids: CASSLTGGRTEAFF. In nucleotides, the CDR3 is TGTGCCAGCAGCCTGACAGGGGGAAGGACTGAAGCTTTCTTT. This chain joins TRBV6-1 and TRBJ1-1; 9 bases align to TRBD1. V shed 6 bases and J 5 bases; nucleotides not matched to a gene: 7. Germline V gene sequence: CDR1 MNHNS, CDR2 SASEGT. The CDR3 is made up of 14 amino acids.

The chain combines TRBV25-1 with TRBJ2-1; D gene unclear. The V gene lost 2 bases and the J gene lost 0 bases, with 14 bases spanning the gap. This CDR3 has 17 amino acids. Germline CDR1 reads MGHDK; CDR2 reads SYGVNS. The CDR3, as DNA: TGTGCCAGCAGTGAAGTGGTAGGGAAAGCCTCCTACAATGAGCAGTTCTTC. Translating it yields CASSEVVGKASYNEQFF.

This clonotype appeared once. The gene calls are TRBV6-5 and TRBJ2-7; tentatively, D is TRBD2 (6 bases). Between the trimmed V and J ends, which lost 0 bases and 2 bases, there was a span of 14 bases. The CDR3 sequence is 16 residues long. Looked up from germline, CDR1 is MNHEY and CDR2 is SVGAGI. DNA for the CDR3: TGTGCCAGCAGTTACTCGTTTCAGACGGGGGCCTACGAGCAGTACTTC. Translated, it gives CASSYSFQTGAYEQYF.

This clonotype was counted between two and nine times. The chain has TRBV27 and TRBJ2-5; D gene unclear. V lost 7 bases to trimming and J lost 4 bases, with 7 bases between them. The CDR3 loop spans 11 amino acids. CDR1 is MNHEY and CDR2 is SMNVEV in the germline V gene (reference sequence). The CDR3 protein is CASKGSETQYF. The CDR3 DNA is TGTGCCAGCAAGGGTTCAGAGACCCAGTACTTC.

The chain employs TRBV15 and TRBJ2-4; D is unclear. The tail of the sequence fits TRBJ2-7 better, so the J call may be wrong. Germline values: CDR1 LNHNV, CDR2 YYDKDF (reference sequence). The CDR3 runs to 13 residues. CDR3 nucleotides: TGTGCCACCAGCAGAGAAGGAGCCTACGAGCAGTACTTC. It is translated as CATSREGAYEQYF.

The chain joins TRBV12-3 or TRBV12-4 to TRBJ2-3; TRBD2 matches 9 bases. The ends lost 8 bases at V and 2 bases at J; junction bases unmatched: 8. The CDR3 extends over 15 amino acids. CDR3 DNA sequence: TGTGCCAGCGTACTTAAGCGGGAGGACACAGATACGCAGTATTTT. It specifies CASVLKREDTDTQYF.

This clonotype was detected only a few times. The chain couples TRBV20-1 to TRBJ2-1; no definite D call. This CDR3 is 12 amino acids long. Trimming took off 0 bases at V and 9 bases at J, with 9 bases between the two ends. The germline CDR1 and CDR2 sequences are DFQATT and SNEGSKA (reference sequence). The CDR3 spells CSARETPSEQFF. The CDR3 DNA is TGCAGTGCTAGAGAGACCCCATCTGAGCAGTTCTTC.

The chain has TRBV10-3 and TRBJ1-1, with D possibly TRBD1 on 6 matching bases. The CDR3 totals 12 residues. Germline assignment: CDR1 ENHRY and CDR2 SYGVKD. The V end lost 4 bases, the J end lost 11 bases, and 14 bases lay between the germline ends. CDR3 nucleotide sequence: TGTGCCATCAGTGGGGGACACCCCAACGCTTTCTTT. This translates into CAISGGHPNAFF.

The genes are TRBV4-1 and TRBJ2-4, with 9 bases aligning to TRBD1. The J call is doubtful: the DNA matches TRBJ2-7 better. CDR3 length equals 17 residues. Germline-derived CDR1 and CDR2 are MGHRA and YSYEKL. The CDR3 is CASSPSPGRTGDLEQYF. The CDR3 DNA sequence: TGCGCCAGCAGCCCTTCACCCGGTAGGACAGGGGACCTCGAGCAGTACTTC.

The gene calls are TRBV29-1 and TRBJ1-2; no reliable D call. Germline lookup yields CDR1 SQVTM and CDR2 ANQGSEA. The CDR3 spans 11 residues. Trimming stripped 2 bases from V and 7 bases from J, with 8 bases between. The DNA for the CDR3 is TGCAGCGTTGAAAAGGGTGGTGGCTACACCTTC. Translated, it gives CSVEKGGGYTF. The full variable domain, in which reference TRBV29-1 and TRBJ1-2 provide the parts outside the CDR3, is SAVISQKPSRDICQRGTSLTIQCQVDSQVTMMFWYRQQPGQSLTLIATANQGSEATYESGFVIDKFPISRPNLTFSTLTVSNMSPEDSSIYLCSVEKGGGYTFGSGTRLTVV.

The CDR3 here is CASSYARLASHEQYF. For the CDR3, the DNA is TGTGCCAGCAGTTACGCCCGACTAGCGTCCCACGAGCAGTACTTC. The chain carries TRBV6-5 and TRBJ2-7; 8 bases line up with TRBD2. V lost 2 bases and J lost 5; bases outside the gene matches: 8. The CDR3 has 15 amino acids. In germline, CDR1 is MNHEY, CDR2 SVGAGI.

J is TRBJ2-7 and V is TRBV6-1; 14 positions agree with TRBD2. The germline CDR1 and CDR2 sequences are MNHNS and SASEGT. This CDR3 has 15 amino acids. V shed 7 bases and J 6 bases; nucleotides not matched to a gene: 8. CDR3 in amino acids: CASNMGLAGAAEQYF. Here the CDR3 DNA reads TGTGCCAGCAATATGGGACTAGCGGGAGCCGCCGAGCAGTACTTC.

Note on this clonotype: Mismatch with germline at one junction end may stem from a read error. CDR3 protein: CASTGQGSGFF. The CDR3, as DNA: TGTGCCAGCACAGGGCAGGGTAGTGGGTTCTTC. The rearrangement links TRBV6-2 or TRBV6-3 to TRBJ2-7; weak D call: TRBD1 (5 bases). Germline loops: CDR1 MNHEY, CDR2 SVGEGT. The CDR3 length is 11 residues.

The J gene is TRBJ2-1, the V gene TRBV27; 8 bases line up with TRBD1. V shed 2 bases, J shed 8 bases, and the junction held 8 bases outside the gene matches. Germline CDR1 is MNHEY and CDR2 is SMNVEV (reference sequence). The CDR3 consists of 15 residues. In DNA form, the CDR3 reads TGTGCCAGCAGTTTAGGCGGGACAGGCGGTCATGAGCAGTTCTTC. Protein sequence: CASSLGGTGGHEQFF.